This TCR beta chain was captured in a study of CD8+CD57+ T cells in acquired aplastic anemia listed by TCRdb under 2018. With respect to the entire study: DNA extracted from sorted CD4+ and CD8+ cells had a mean of about 3.2 ug, with a range of about 0.18 to 27.4 ug. An average of approximately 9.8 million reads for CD4+ cells and approximately 11 million reads for CD8+ cells was obtained from healthy donor samples. The paper as a whole reports these results and caveats: Twenty-nine CD8+ CDR3 sequences were found to be shared between patients and controls, but these sequences appeared to be highly expressed in patients and within the immunodominant clones of the patients. No significant difference in CD8+ Simpson's diversity was found between patients and healthy controls (P=0.060).

With regard to this clonotype: The antigen it recognizes is unknown. Per-base quality was not reported, and no clone a single base away is much larger than it.

The germline V gene (reference sequence) yields LNHDA for CDR1 and SQIVND for CDR2. V and J are truncated by 5 bases and 8 bases respectively, leaving an intervening sequence of 13 bases. The CDR3 runs 13 amino acids, cysteine and phenylalanine included. CDR3 DNA only is kept here, 39 bases in frame from base 1. Profiling of TCR beta VDJ combinations and CDR3 sequences used genomic DNA as the template. An Illumina HiSeq 2000 was used for TCR repertoire sequencing. Concerning the study's data processing: Repertoires were assessed using TRBV/TRBJ rearrangement plots, CDR3 size and DJ length profiles, and Simpson's diversity index. The most abundant DNA sequence in the deep sequencing data was defined as the immunodominant clone. CDR3 amino acid sequences were screened for sharing across subjects and compared with published repertoires and the VDJdb database. TCRdb trimmed public reads at Q25 via fastp, called clones via MiXCR and kept in-frame beta chains. Entries are consolidated by CDR3 protein sequence, retaining the most common genes and DNA. TCRdb's processing, not the study's, gives the V and J calls here. The sample contains some 150,000 distinct CDR3 sequences, roughly two fifths of them found a single time. The biggest ten clones account for under 9% of the sample.

The study deep-sequenced TCR repertoires of sorted CD4+ and CD8+ blood T cells from severe aplastic anemia patients and healthy subjects. Ficoll-Paque density gradient centrifugation was used to isolate peripheral blood mononuclear cells. Before DNA was extracted, CD4+ and CD8+ T cells were sorted using either FACS or magnetic beads. The receptor chain draws on TRBV19 and TRBJ2-1; possibly the D gene is TRBD2, per 5 matching bases. This clonotype was obtained from a human donor in good health, serving as a control. Specimen: sorted CD4+, CD8+, or CD8+CD57+ T cells (not recorded which) from PBMCs. The DNA sequence reads TGTGCCAGTAGTCCCACCGGAGGCTATGAGCAGTTCTTC. This sequence encodes CASSPTGGYEQFF.